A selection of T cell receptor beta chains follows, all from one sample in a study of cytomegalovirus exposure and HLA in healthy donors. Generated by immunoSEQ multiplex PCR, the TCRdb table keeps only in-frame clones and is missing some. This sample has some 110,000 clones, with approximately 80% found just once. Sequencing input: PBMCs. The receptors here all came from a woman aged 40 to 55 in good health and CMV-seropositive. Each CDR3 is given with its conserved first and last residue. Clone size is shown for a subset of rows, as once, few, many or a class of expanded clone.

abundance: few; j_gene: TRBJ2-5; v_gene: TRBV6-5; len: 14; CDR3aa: CASWGRENVKTQYF
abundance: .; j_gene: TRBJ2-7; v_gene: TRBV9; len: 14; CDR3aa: CASSVGGYSDEQYF
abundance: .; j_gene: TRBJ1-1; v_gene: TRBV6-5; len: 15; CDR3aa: CASSYSNRGNTEAFF
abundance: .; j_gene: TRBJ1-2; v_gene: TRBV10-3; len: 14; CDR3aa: CAISEMRQGDGYTF
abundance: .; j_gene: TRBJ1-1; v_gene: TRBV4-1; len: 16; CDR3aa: CASSPGGARRNTEAFF
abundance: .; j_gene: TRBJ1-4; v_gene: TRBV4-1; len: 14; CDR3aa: CASSQRSTNEKLFF
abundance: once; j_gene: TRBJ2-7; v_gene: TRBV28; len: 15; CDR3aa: CASSPPTRSSYEQYF
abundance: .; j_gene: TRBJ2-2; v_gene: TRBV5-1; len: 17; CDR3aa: CASSLVPASANTGELFF
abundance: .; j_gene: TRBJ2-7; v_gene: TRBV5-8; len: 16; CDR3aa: CASSPDMSRGAYEQYF
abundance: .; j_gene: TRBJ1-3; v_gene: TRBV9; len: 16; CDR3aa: CASSGGPMLSGNTIYF
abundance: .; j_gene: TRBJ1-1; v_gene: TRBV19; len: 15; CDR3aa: CASGQGAISNTEAFF
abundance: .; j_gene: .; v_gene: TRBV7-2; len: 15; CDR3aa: CASTQWSGSAYEQYF
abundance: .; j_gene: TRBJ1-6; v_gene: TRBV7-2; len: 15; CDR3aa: CASSDYSPGYLPLHF
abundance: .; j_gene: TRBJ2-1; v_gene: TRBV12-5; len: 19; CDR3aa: CASGLVPDGERGVYNEQFF
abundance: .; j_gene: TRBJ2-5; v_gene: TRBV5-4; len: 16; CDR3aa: CASSWGLAGGGETQYF
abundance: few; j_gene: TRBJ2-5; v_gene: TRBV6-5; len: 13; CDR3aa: CASSTISEETQYF
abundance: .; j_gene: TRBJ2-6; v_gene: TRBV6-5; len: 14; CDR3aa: CASSRSSGANVLTF
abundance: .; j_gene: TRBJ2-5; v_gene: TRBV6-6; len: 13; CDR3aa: CASSYSKGETQYF
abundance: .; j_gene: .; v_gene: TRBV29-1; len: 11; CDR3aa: CSARGFDEQYF
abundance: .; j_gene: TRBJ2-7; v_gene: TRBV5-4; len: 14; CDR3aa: CASSLEWQNYEQYF
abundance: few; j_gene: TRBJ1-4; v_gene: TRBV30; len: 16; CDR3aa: CAWSTETGGVNEKLFF
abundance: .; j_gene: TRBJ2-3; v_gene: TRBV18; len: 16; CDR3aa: CASSPPRSGRADTQYF
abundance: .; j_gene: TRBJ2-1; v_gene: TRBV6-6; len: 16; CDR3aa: CASSYPDSGSLNEQFF
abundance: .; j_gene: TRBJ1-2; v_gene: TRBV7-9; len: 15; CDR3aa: CASSPSAGQGDGYTF
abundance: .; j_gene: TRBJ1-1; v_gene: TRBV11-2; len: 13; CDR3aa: CASSFSGNTEAFF
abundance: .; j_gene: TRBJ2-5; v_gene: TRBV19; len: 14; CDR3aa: CASSTHQVQETQYF
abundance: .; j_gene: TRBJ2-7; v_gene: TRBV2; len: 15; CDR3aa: CASSSKRGLVNEQYF
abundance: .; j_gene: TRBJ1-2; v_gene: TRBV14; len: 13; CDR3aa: CASSQGQRYGYTF
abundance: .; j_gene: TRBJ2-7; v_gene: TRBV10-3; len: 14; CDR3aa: CAISELTSRREQYF
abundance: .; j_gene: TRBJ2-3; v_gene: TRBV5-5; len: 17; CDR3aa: CASRSGGRQDRTDTQYF
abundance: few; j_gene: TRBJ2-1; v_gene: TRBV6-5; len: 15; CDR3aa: CASTQPGQGANEQFF
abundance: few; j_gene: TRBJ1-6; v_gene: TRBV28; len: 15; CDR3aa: CASSKFRGHNSPLHF
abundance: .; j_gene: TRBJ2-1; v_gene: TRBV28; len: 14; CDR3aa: CASSSGGLFNEQFF
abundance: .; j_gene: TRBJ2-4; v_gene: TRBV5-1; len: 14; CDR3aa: CASSEGQGINIQYF
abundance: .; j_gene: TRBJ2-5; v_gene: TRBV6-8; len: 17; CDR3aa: CASSYSWAGGPGETQYF
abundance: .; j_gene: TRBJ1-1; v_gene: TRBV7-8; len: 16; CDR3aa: CASSFSTGISNTEAFF
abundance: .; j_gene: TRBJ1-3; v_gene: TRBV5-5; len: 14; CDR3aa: CASSLEGVGNTIYF
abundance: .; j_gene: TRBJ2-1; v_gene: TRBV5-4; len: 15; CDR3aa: CASSPGLAGYNEQFF
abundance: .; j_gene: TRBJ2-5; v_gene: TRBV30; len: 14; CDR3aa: CAGGGRTTGETQYF
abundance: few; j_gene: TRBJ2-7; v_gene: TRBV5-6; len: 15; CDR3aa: CASSLVWERSYEQYF
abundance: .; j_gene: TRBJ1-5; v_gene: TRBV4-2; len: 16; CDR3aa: CASSQAEGLSNQPQHF
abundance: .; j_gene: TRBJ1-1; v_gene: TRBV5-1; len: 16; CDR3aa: CASVKGTGGVYTEAFF
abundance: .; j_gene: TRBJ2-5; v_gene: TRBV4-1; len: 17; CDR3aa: CASSQMMGGLEGETQYF
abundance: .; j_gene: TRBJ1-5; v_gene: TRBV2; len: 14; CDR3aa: CASSKDGGNQPQHF
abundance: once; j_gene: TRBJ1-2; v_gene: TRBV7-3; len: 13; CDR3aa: CASSSDGIGGYTF
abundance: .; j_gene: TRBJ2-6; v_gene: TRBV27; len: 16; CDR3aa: CASSFLPSSGANVLTF
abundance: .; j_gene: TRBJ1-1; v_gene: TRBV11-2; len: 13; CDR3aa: CASSLLRRPEAFF
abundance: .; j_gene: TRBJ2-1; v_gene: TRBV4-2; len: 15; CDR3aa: CASSQEWGRDNEQFF
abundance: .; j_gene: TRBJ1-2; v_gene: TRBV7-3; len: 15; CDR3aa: CASSQGGGDFYGYTF
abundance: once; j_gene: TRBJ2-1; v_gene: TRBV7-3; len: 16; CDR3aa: CASSSTGLAAYNEQFF
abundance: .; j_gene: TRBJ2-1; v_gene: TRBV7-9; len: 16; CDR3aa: CASSLATGGKYNEQFF
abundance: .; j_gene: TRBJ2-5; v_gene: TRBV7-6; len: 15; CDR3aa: CASSPWDSGRETQYF
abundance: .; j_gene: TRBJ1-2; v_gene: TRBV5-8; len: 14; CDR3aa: CASRSRGSRYGYTF
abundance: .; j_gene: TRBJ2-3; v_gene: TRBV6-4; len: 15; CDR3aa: CASSVTSGSTDTQYF
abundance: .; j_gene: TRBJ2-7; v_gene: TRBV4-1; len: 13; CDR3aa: CASSPSVAYEQYF